The entry that follows covers one T cell receptor (beta chain) sequence. Its cognate antigen is unknown. These data originate in a study of cytomegalovirus exposure and HLA in healthy donors. Germline CDR1 reads MNHEY; CDR2 reads SVGAGI. The CDR3 length is 15 residues. V was trimmed by 3 bases and J by 1 base, leaving 12 bases between them. Study results and caveats: A list of about 180 TCR beta chains associated with cytomegalovirus was given. There were reportedly fewer N-insertions in an Asian-associated ancestry cluster than the approximately 640-donor mean, in a later analysis. An analysis that was carried out later associated 16,951 TCR beta sequences with HLA alleles at 0.05 false discovery rate. The classifier reportedly diagnosed cytomegalovirus status with high specificity and sensitivity.

PCR employed 60 Vbeta and 13 Jbeta primers. Clones were sequenced by immunoSEQ multiplex PCR, and TCRdb holds only the in-frame ones, with some missing. The sample includes 220,000 or so clones. J is TRBJ1-2 and V is TRBV6-5; no firm D call. The sequence was collected from a girl aged 2 to 10 in good health and CMV-seropositive. The material sequenced was PBMCs. CDR3 protein: CASSYLEDFNYGYTF. The CDR3 DNA reads as TGTGCCAGCAGTTATCTCGAGGACTTTAACTATGGCTACACCTTC.